The subject of this entry is one TCR beta chain. This entry comes from a study of OX40 agonist ivuxolimab in advanced cancers. Study summary: Ivuxolimab is a fully human IgG2 antibody that activates OX40 (CD134). The dose of intravenous ivuxolimab that patients received every 2 weeks ranged from 0.01 to 10 mg/kg. Mean age approximately 59 years, range 23 to 79; around 80% male. There were three patients with partial responses, one having hepatocellular carcinoma and two cutaneous melanoma.

Only in-frame clones appear in the TCRdb table, and some are missing; sequencing was by immunoSEQ multiplex PCR. The sample records under 20,000 clones, approximately 78% being singletons. This CDR3 region has 15 residues. Germline loops: CDR1 MDHEN, CDR2 SYDVKM. The ends were cut back, 7 bases at V and 0 bases at J, with 16 bases in the middle. The TCR originated in an adult with an advanced solid tumor such as melanoma, head and neck, liver or kidney cancer. The chain is built from TRBV28 and TRBJ2-7; D may be TRBD1 or TRBD2 (6 bases each). Sequences were derived from CD4+ or CD8+ T cells sorted from blood, sampled in a trial of the OX40 agonist ivuxolimab. DNA for the CDR3: TGTGCCAGCACCCTGGGGGGCCCAAGCTCCTACGAGCAGTACTTC. Its translation: CASTLGGPSSYEQYF.